Below, 19 T cell receptor beta chains from the same sample are listed, as sequenced in a study of CD8 T cells in Susac syndrome. cDNA came from around 0.5 to 1 ug RNA primed by random hexamers. TCRdb reanalysed the immunoSEQ multiplex PCR reads using MiXCR and keeps one entry per CDR3 protein. The sample has under 350,000 distinct CDR3 sequences; 92% are singletons. Specimen: CD4+ T cells from PBMCs. Receptors were obtained from a human donor with multiple sclerosis.

This sequence joins TRBV2 and TRBJ2-7; TRBD2 matches at 13 bases. The V and J ends lost 6 bases and 6 bases, in that order; junction bases with no gene match: 8. Germline CDR1 and CDR2: SNHLY and FYNNEI. This CDR3 has 15 residues. The CDR3, as DNA: TGTGCCAGCAGCTTACTAGCGGGGGGGCCGGGCGAGCAGTACTTC. Protein product: CASSLLAGGPGEQYF. Based on the CDR3 plus reference TRBV2 and TRBJ2-7, the full variable domain is EPEVTQTPSHQVTQMGQEVILRCVPISNHLYFYWYRQILGQKVEFLVSFYNNEISEKSEIFDDQFSVERPDGSNFTLKIRSTKLEDSAMYFCASSLLAGGPGEQYFGPGTRLTVT.

CDR3 coding DNA: TGCAGTGCTAGGGGGCCCGGGACAGGTGAAAACTATGGCTACACCTTC. This gives the protein CSARGPGTGENYGYTF. V usage is TRBV20-1 and J usage is TRBJ1-2; the match to TRBD1 covers 8 bases. V was clipped by 3 bases and J by 2 bases; unmatched bases: 11. Per the germline V gene, CDR1 is DFQATT and CDR2 is SNEGSKA (reference sequence). The CDR3 contains 16 residues.

The gene calls are TRBV6-5 and TRBJ2-1; D remains ambiguous. The CDR3 contains 18 residues. Trimming removed 1 base at V and 0 bases at J, with 16 bases between. CDR1 is MNHEY and CDR2 is SVGAGI in the germline V gene. CDR3 region: CASSYFRDFGNSYNEQFF. The CDR3 coding sequence is TGTGCCAGCAGTTACTTTAGGGATTTTGGAAACTCCTACAATGAGCAGTTCTTC.

The chain recombines TRBV3-1 with TRBJ1-2, with D possibly TRBD1 on 5 matching bases. Germline CDR1 reads LGHDT; CDR2 reads YNNKEL (reference sequence). The length of the CDR3 is 16 residues. Trimming pared 1 base from V and 8 bases from J, leaving 20 bases between. The CDR3 coding sequence is TGTGCCAGCAGCCAAGGGACGTCTCTCAGGGCGTACGGCTACACCTTC. It encodes CASSQGTSLRAYGYTF.

The CDR3 reads CASRTGAGSSYEQYF. Here the CDR3 DNA reads TGCGCCAGCAGAACGGGAGCGGGAAGCTCCTACGAGCAGTACTTC. The chain employs TRBV5-1 and TRBJ2-7, with TRBD2 identical over 7 bases. The germline gives CDR1 SGHRS, CDR2 YFSETQ. The CDR3 loop spans 15 amino acids. Unmatched junction bases numbered 8, after V lost 5 bases and J lost 0 bases.

V gene TRBV19 combines with J gene TRBJ2-7; 10 positions match TRBD1. V lost 7 bases, J lost 1 base, and 1 base stayed unmatched. The CDR3 consists of 13 residues. Germline V gene data show CDR1 as LNHDA and CDR2 as SQIVND (reference sequence). The DNA of the CDR3 is TGTGCCAGTACGGACAGGGGGTCCTACGAGCAGTACTTC. Encoded protein: CASTDRGSYEQYF. Based on the CDR3 plus reference TRBV19 and TRBJ2-7, the full variable domain is DGGITQSPKYLFRKEGQNVTLSCEQNLNHDAMYWYRQDPGQGLRLIYYSQIVNDFQKGDIAEGYSVSREKKESFPLTVTSAQKNPTAFYLCASTDRGSYEQYFGPGTRLTVT.

The chain uses TRBV18 and TRBJ1-1; possibly TRBD1 for D (5 bases). The CDR3 runs 15 residues. Germline V gene data show CDR1 as KGHSH and CDR2 as LQKENI. V shed 3 bases and J shed 4 bases, with 15 bases lying between them. CDR3 DNA sequence: TGTGCCAGCTCACCTATGGGGGAGGCGGGCACTGAAGCTTTCTTT. Translating gives CASSPMGEAGTEAFF.

The gene calls are TRBV30 and TRBJ2-7; D remains ambiguous. V dropped 0 bases and J dropped 5 bases, with 5 bases sitting between them. This CDR3 contains 11 residues. Looked up from germline, CDR1 is GTSNPN and CDR2 is SVGIG (reference sequence). CDR3 loop: CAWSVLDEQYF. CDR3 DNA: TGTGCCTGGAGTGTACTCGACGAGCAGTACTTC.

The J gene is TRBJ1-6, the V gene TRBV19; D uncertain. Germline V lookup: CDR1 LNHDA, CDR2 SQIVND (reference sequence). The CDR3 length is 15 residues. V gave up 4 bases and J gave up 5 bases, with 12 bases separating them. The CDR3, as DNA: TGTGCCAGTAGTACCCCGCGCCGAGATAATTCACCCCTCCACTTT. This codes for CASSTPRRDNSPLHF.

The chain links TRBV19 to TRBJ2-2; D call uncertain. CDR1 and CDR2 (germline): LNHDA, SQIVND (reference sequence). Trimming removed 7 bases at V and 6 bases at J, with 9 bases between. This CDR3 comprises 12 residues. DNA of the CDR3: TGTGCCAGTAACCCCTATCCCGGGGAGCTGTTTTTT. It specifies CASNPYPGELFF.

J is TRBJ1-2 and V is TRBV6-5; D call uncertain. This CDR3 contains 11 residues. CDR1 MNHEY and CDR2 SVGAGI come from the germline V gene. V was pared by 6 bases and J by 4 bases, with 6 bases between. The CDR3 nucleotides read TGTGCCAGCAGGGGCGGCTATGGCTACACCTTC. Translation: CASRGGYGYTF.

V usage is TRBV5-1 and J usage is TRBJ1-6; D remains unclear. V dropped 5 bases and J dropped 0 bases, with 15 bases sitting between them. The germline CDR1 and CDR2 sequences are SGHRS and YFSETQ. The CDR3 consists of 17 residues. In DNA form, the CDR3 reads TGCGCCAGCAGAACAGAGAGCTCGAGCTCCTATAATTCACCCCTCCACTTT. It encodes CASRTESSSSYNSPLHF. The variable domain in full, with the rest retrieved from reference TRBV5-1 and TRBJ1-6, is KAGVTQTPRYLIKTRGQQVTLSCSPISGHRSVSWYQQTPGQGLQFLFEYFSETQRNKGNFPGRFSGRQFSNSRSEMNVSTLELGDSALYLCASRTESSSSYNSPLHFGNGTRLTVT.

In nucleotides, the CDR3 is TGCGCCAGCAGCTTGGTGGCAGGGGGGAAATTAACTGAAGCTTTCTTT. It is translated as CASSLVAGGKLTEAFF. The chain combines TRBV5-1 with TRBJ1-1, with 7 bases that match TRBD1. V shed 0 bases and J 5 bases; nucleotides not matched to a gene: 10. Per the germline V gene, CDR1 is SGHRS and CDR2 is YFSETQ. The CDR3 consists of 16 residues.

The chain couples TRBV7-2 to TRBJ1-5, with TRBD1 identical over 7 bases. The CDR3 runs 13 residues. V trimming: 6 bases; J trimming: 7 bases; junction bases outside the gene matches: 6. In germline, CDR1 is SGHTA, CDR2 FQGNSA. The CDR3 protein is CASRTTGSQPQHF. DNA for the CDR3: TGTGCCAGCAGGACGACAGGGTCCCAGCCCCAGCATTTT.

The CDR3 nucleotides are TGCAGTGCTAGAGCGCCCCCTGGACCCGAGTCTGAAAAACTGTTTTTT. It translates to CSARAPPGPESEKLFF. J is TRBJ1-4 and V is TRBV20-1, with D unclear. In germline, CDR1 is DFQATT, CDR2 SNEGSKA (reference sequence). The CDR3 contains 16 residues. V shed 1 base and J shed 7 bases, with 19 bases lying between them.

V and J are TRBV7-8 and TRBJ1-1; perhaps TRBD1 as D (6 bases). Deletions cut 5 bases from V and 0 bases from J, with 13 bases between. There are 15 residues in the CDR3. Germline CDR1 reads SGHVS; CDR2 reads FQNEAQ. DNA for the CDR3: TGTGCCAGCAGCGAGCAGGGGACCCTGAACACTGAAGCTTTCTTT. This gives the protein CASSEQGTLNTEAFF.

Written as DNA, the CDR3 is TGTGCCAGTGGGGCTAGCGGGAGGGCCCCGGATACGCAGTATTTT. Translating gives CASGASGRAPDTQYF. V gene TRBV3-1 combines with J gene TRBJ2-3; 12 bases are a match to TRBD2. Germline loops: CDR1 LGHDT, CDR2 YNNKEL (reference sequence). This CDR3 spans 15 amino acids. Trimming cost V 9 bases and J 6 bases; bases outside gene matches: 10.

The chain employs TRBV5-1 and TRBJ2-5, with D unresolved. The CDR3 runs 12 residues. Trimming pared 2 bases from V and 4 bases from J, leaving 6 bases between. Germline CDR1 reads SGHRS; CDR2 reads YFSETQ. The CDR3 spells CASSFSSETQYF. The CDR3 DNA reads as TGCGCCAGCAGCTTTAGTTCAGAGACCCAGTACTTC.

The chain joins TRBV15 to TRBJ2-2, with unresolved D. Germline CDR1 and CDR2: LNHNV and YYDKDF (reference sequence). V was clipped by 0 bases and J by 7 bases, with 6 bases between them. The CDR3 totals 13 residues. CDR3 DNA sequence: TGTGCCACCAGCAGAGATCATCTCGGGGAGCTGTTTTTT. This gives the protein CATSRDHLGELFF.